A selection of T cell receptor beta chains follows, all from one sample in a study of vaccination and CD4 T cells after COVID-19. Their cognate antigens are unknown. TCRdb reprocessed the PCR reads with MiXCR, giving one entry per CDR3 protein. Among approximately 11,000 distinct CDR3 sequences listed, 30% were seen once. The sample taken for sequencing was cultured CD4+ T cells from blood. These receptors were collected from a human donor with COVID-19. Both conserved end residues are part of each CDR3. Each record gives: V gene, clone size, D gene, J gene, CDR3 DNA, CDR3 protein. D genes are given only for firm matches. Clone size appears in some rows only: once, few, many, or a class for an expanded clone.

TRBV7-8	-	-	TRBJ1-2	TGTGCCAGCAGCTCCATGCCCAACAGTGACCGGGACAAGAAGAACACCTTC	CASSSMPNSDRDKKNTF
TRBV12-3/TRBV12-4	few	-	TRBJ1-5	TGTGCCAGCAGCACAGTTAGCAATCAGCCCCAGCATTTT	CASSTVSNQPQHF
TRBV20-1	few	-	TRBJ2-3	TGCAGTGCTAGCCCAGGGGACCTCACAGATACGCAGTATTTT	CSASPGDLTDTQYF
TRBV7-2	few	-	TRBJ2-3	TGTGCCAGCAGCCAAAAGGGTAGTACGCAGTATTTT	CASSQKGSTQYF
TRBV6-2/TRBV6-3	-	-	TRBJ1-3	TGTGCCAGCAGTTACCCAGGAGATTATACTGGAAACACCATATATTTT	CASSYPGDYTGNTIYF
TRBV18	once	-	TRBJ1-5	TGTGCCAGCTCACCAGGGTTTGATAGCAATCAGCCCCAGCATTTT	CASSPGFDSNQPQHF
TRBV6-5	-	-	TRBJ1-2	TGTGCCAGCAGTTACTCTAAGGAGGTACTACTCTATGGCTACACCTTC	CASSYSKEVLLYGYTF
TRBV5-1	-	-	TRBJ2-5	TGCGCCAGCAGCTTGGAGATATTAGAGACCCAGTACTTC	CASSLEILETQYF
TRBV7-9	few	-	TRBJ1-6	TGTGCCAGCAGCTTAAATTACAGGGCCGAGTCACCCCTCCACTTT	CASSLNYRAESPLHF
TRBV4-1	-	TRBD1	TRBJ1-3	TGCGCCAGCAGCCAAGATAGTGTACAGGGGGCTGTATACACCATATATTTT	CASSQDSVQGAVYTIYF
TRBV7-2	-	TRBD2	TRBJ2-1	TGTGCCAGCAGACGACTAGCTTACAATGAGCAGTTCTTC	CASRRLAYNEQFF
TRBV28	-	-	TRBJ1-5	TGTGCCAGCAGTTTATGGGGGCAGCCCCAGCATTTT	CASSLWGQPQHF
TRBV20-1	-	-	TRBJ1-2	TGCAGTGCTAGAAACATAAGCAGTCAATATGGCTACACCTTC	CSARNISSQYGYTF
TRBV7-8	-	-	TRBJ1-2	TGTGCCAGCAGCTTATTCAGGGGCGCTAACTATGGCTACACCTTC	CASSLFRGANYGYTF
TRBV30	-	TRBD1	TRBJ1-6	TGTGCCTGGAGTGAGTCAGGGGGCCCCAATTCACCCCTCCACTTT	CAWSESGGPNSPLHF
TRBV24-1	few	TRBD1	TRBJ2-1	TGTGCCACCAGTGATCCTGGGACAGGGGGCTCCCATGAGCAGTTCTTC	CATSDPGTGGSHEQFF
TRBV20-1	-	-	TRBJ1-5	TGCAGTGCTAGAGCCGGATCGGGCAATCAGCCCCAGCATTTT	CSARAGSGNQPQHF
TRBV7-3	medium-sized	TRBD1	TRBJ1-5	TGTGCCAGCAGCCCCTCAGGGGGAAATCAGCCCCAGCATTTT	CASSPSGGNQPQHF
TRBV19	large	TRBD2	TRBJ2-5	TGTGCCAGTAGTACGCAACCGGGACTAGCGGGAGAGACCCAGTACTTC	CASSTQPGLAGETQYF
TRBV19	-	TRBD1	TRBJ1-4	TGTGCCAGTAGTATAGGGGGACAGCAAAATGAAAAACTGTTTTTT	CASSIGGQQNEKLFF
TRBV20-1	-	-	TRBJ1-2	TGCAGTGCTAGGAGTCGGGGGGCGATCGGAGGCTACACCTTC	CSARSRGAIGGYTF
TRBV7-8	-	TRBD1	TRBJ1-2	TGTGCCAGCAGCTCACAGGGGGCTCTTGGAGGCTACACCTTC	CASSSQGALGGYTF
TRBV27	-	-	TRBJ1-5	TGTGCCAGCAGTTTCGTGGCTTATAGCAATCAGCCCCAGCATTTT	CASSFVAYSNQPQHF
TRBV5-8	-	TRBD1	TRBJ1-5	TGTGCCAGCAGCCAGGGACAGGGGGCTTGGCAGCCCCAGCATTTT	CASSQGQGAWQPQHF
TRBV6-2/TRBV6-3	few	-	TRBJ1-1	TGTGCCAGCATTGAGGGGGGTATCGCTGAAGCTTTCTTT	CASIEGGIAEAFF
TRBV5-1	-	-	TRBJ1-6	TGCGCCAGCAGTGTATGGGGTTCCGATAATTCACCCCTCCACTTT	CASSVWGSDNSPLHF
TRBV20-1	medium-sized	-	TRBJ2-3	TGCAGTGCTAGAAGGACAGAACCCACAGATACGCAGTATTTT	CSARRTEPTDTQYF
TRBV7-2	-	-	TRBJ2-7	TGTGCCAGCAGCGTTCAGGGTCAGAGGGAGCAGTACTTC	CASSVQGQREQYF
TRBV11-3	few	-	TRBJ2-2	TGTGCCAGCAGCTTAGGCGGGGGCGGTCCCGGGGAGCTGTTTTTT	CASSLGGGGPGELFF
TRBV7-8	-	-	TRBJ1-6	TGTGCCAGCAGCTTAGCGGTAGGGGAGCGATCACCCCTCCACTTT	CASSLAVGERSPLHF
TRBV10-1	once	TRBD2	TRBJ2-1	TGCGCCACCGTCTTATCGGGGGGGCTACCTGATGAGCAGTTCTTC	CATVLSGGLPDEQFF
TRBV20-1	-	-	TRBJ1-4	TGCAGTGCTAGACCCCCGAACTCTAATGAAAAACTGTTTTTT	CSARPPNSNEKLFF
TRBV28	-	TRBD1	TRBJ1-4	TGTGCCAGCAGCCTAGCCGGACAGGGAAATGAAAAACTGTTTTTT	CASSLAGQGNEKLFF
TRBV6-5	few	-	TRBJ1-1	TGTGCCAGCAGTTACTCGAAAGTGAACACTGAAGCTTTCTTT	CASSYSKVNTEAFF
TRBV19	few	-	TRBJ2-7	TGTGCCAGTAGTATACGGGGTTACTACGAGCAGTACTTC	CASSIRGYYEQYF
TRBV6-1	-	-	TRBJ1-2	TGTGCCAGCAGTATACGGGACACGGACTTTGGCTACACCTTC	CASSIRDTDFGYTF
TRBV6-4	few	-	TRBJ2-1	TGTGCCAGCAGTGACTCGGGGGCGGTTGGGACCAATGAGCAGTTCTTC	CASSDSGAVGTNEQFF
TRBV7-8	-	TRBD1	TRBJ1-2	TGTGCCAGCAGCTTAGCGTTCCGGCCGGGGACAGGGTCTTGGGGCTACACCTTC	CASSLAFRPGTGSWGYTF
TRBV7-2	-	-	TRBJ2-3	TGTGCCAGCACCACTTACTCTTCAGATACGCAGTATTTT	CASTTYSSDTQYF
TRBV28	once	-	TRBJ1-5	TGTGCCAGCAGTTTAGAGGGAGGGGGCAATCAGCCCCAGCATTTT	CASSLEGGGNQPQHF
TRBV15	medium-sized	-	TRBJ1-2	TGTGCCACCAGCAGAGATAAGGGAACCGCGGATAGCTATGGCTACACCTTC	CATSRDKGTADSYGYTF
TRBV6-2/TRBV6-3	few	-	TRBJ1-1	TGTGCCAGCATCGGGGGCAGGAACACTGAAGCTTTCTTT	CASIGGRNTEAFF
TRBV6-5	-	TRBD2	TRBJ2-7	TGTGCCAGCAGTTACACGGGGGGATCCTACGAGCAGTACTTC	CASSYTGGSYEQYF
TRBV30	-	TRBD1	TRBJ1-4	TGTGCCTGGAGTGTACGACAGGGGAATGAAAAACTGTTTTTT	CAWSVRQGNEKLFF